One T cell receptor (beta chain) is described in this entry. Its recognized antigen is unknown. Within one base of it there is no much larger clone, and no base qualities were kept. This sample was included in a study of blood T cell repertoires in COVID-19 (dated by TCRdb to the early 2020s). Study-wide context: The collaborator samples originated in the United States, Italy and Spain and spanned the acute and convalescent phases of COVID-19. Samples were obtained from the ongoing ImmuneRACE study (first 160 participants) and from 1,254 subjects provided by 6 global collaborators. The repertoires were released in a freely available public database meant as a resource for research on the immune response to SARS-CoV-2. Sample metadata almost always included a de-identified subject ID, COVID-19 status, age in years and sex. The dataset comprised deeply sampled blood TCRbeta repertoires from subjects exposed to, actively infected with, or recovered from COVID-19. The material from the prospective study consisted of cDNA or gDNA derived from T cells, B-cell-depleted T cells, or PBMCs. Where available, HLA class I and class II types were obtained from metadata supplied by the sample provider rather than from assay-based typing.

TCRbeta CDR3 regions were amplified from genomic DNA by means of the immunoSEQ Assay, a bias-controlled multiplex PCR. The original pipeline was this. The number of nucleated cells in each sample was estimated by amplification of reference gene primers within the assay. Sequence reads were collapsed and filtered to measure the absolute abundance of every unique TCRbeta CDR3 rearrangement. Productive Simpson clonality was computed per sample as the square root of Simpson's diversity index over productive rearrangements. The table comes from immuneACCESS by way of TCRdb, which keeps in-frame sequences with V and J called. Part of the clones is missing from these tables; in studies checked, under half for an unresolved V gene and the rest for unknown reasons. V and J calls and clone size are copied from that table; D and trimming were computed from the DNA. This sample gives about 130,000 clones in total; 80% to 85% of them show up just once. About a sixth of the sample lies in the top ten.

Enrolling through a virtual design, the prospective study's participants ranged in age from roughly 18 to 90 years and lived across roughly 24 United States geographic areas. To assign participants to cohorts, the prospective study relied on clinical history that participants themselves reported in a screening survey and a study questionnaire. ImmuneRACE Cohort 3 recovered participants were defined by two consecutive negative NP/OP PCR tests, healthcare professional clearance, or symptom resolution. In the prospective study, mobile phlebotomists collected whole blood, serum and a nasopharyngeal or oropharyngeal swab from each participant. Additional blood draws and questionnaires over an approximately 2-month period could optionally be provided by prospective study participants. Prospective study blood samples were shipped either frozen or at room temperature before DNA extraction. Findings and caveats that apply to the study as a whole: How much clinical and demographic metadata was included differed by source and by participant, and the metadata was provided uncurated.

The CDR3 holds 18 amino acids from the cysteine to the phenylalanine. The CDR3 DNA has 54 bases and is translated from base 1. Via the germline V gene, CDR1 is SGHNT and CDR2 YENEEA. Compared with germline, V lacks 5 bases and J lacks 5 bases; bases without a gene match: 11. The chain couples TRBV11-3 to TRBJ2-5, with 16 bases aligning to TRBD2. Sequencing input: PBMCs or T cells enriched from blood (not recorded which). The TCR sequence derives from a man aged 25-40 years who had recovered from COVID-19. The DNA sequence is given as TGTGCCAGCAGCCCCGGGACTAGCGGGGGGGCCGGTCAGGAGACCCAGTACTTC. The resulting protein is CASSPGTSGGAGQETQYF. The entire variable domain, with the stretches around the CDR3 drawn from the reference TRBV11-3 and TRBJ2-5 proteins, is EAGVVQSPRYKIIEKKQPVAFWCNPISGHNTLYWYLQNLGQGPELLIRYENEEAVDDSQLPKDRFSAERLKGVDSTLKIQPAELGDSAVYLCASSPGTSGGAGQETQYFGPGTRLLVL.